This TCR beta chain was recovered during a study of CD8 T cells in Susac syndrome (dated by TCRdb to the late 2010s). For context, the study as a whole: The study used repertoire sequencing to test whether antigen drove CD8+ T cell activation and differentiation in Susac syndrome.

What the work shows at the level of the full study, not this receptor alone: The TCR sequencing and HLA analysis was acknowledged to have included a relatively small number of individuals.

As to this clonotype: There is no known antigen for this receptor. Qualities for individual bases were not recorded, and no much larger clone is one base off.

Relative to germline, V is 2 bases shorter and J is 3 bases shorter, with 16 bases between their ends. From the germline V gene, CDR1 is MGHRA and CDR2 is YSYEKL. The CDR3 measures 17 amino acids from cysteine to phenylalanine. Only the CDR3 DNA stays, 51 bases, in frame from base 1. RNA was extracted using the RNeasy kit, and roughly 0.45 to 1 microgram was reverse transcribed with random hexamers. The immunoSEQ multiplex PCR assay, which covers 54 Vbeta and 13 Jbeta segments, was used to amplify TCR beta CDR3 regions. PCR amplification bias was corrected by using a synthetic template baseline for primer optimization and computational correction. Processing in the source paper ran as follows. Reads were annotated to V, D and J genes per IMGT and analyzed with immunoSEQ Analyzer, keeping only productive sequences. To calculate clonality, Shannon entropy was normalized by log2 of the number of productive unique sequences and then subtracted from one. Public and private clones were assessed among the 100 most prevalent clones of each patient and control. A clone was defined as Susac-specific if it was absent from the healthy and MS cohorts, from about a thousand published viral clones and from other ImmuneACCESS disease sequences. Using fastp trimming at Q25 and MiXCR clonotype assembly, TCRdb reanalyzed the public sequencing data and kept in-frame beta chains. Rows are unified per CDR3 protein, each entry keeping the most common DNA and genes. TCRdb assigned the V and J calls; the authors' analysis was not used. The sample records 140,000 or so distinct CDR3 sequences, approximately 95% of which are singletons. Over 0.07% of the sample belongs to the ten largest clones.

Peripheral blood CD8+ and CD4+ T cells from healthy donors, Susac syndrome patients and multiple sclerosis patients were profiled using high-throughput TCR beta sequencing. The healthy donors served as controls matched for age and sex. CD8+ TEMRA cells were enriched by FACS, while bulk CD8+ and CD4+ T cells were purified by magnetic negative isolation. Blood was drawn into EDTA tubes, processed within 24 hours, and PBMCs were isolated by density gradient centrifugation. PBMCs intended for TCR sequencing were cryopreserved in liquid nitrogen and thawed later in a water bath at 37 degrees C. The sorted or isolated CD4+, CD8+ and CD8+ TEMRA cells had a purity of 90% or higher.

The rearrangement joined TRBV4-1 to TRBJ1-4; tentative D gene TRBD1, with 5 bases matching. Sequences were obtained from CD4+ T cells from PBMCs. This TCR derives from a human donor in good health. Here is the DNA: TGCGCCAGCAGCCAACCTGGGCAGGGCGTAGCTAATGAAAAACTGTTTTTT. Translated, it gives CASSQPGQGVANEKLFF.